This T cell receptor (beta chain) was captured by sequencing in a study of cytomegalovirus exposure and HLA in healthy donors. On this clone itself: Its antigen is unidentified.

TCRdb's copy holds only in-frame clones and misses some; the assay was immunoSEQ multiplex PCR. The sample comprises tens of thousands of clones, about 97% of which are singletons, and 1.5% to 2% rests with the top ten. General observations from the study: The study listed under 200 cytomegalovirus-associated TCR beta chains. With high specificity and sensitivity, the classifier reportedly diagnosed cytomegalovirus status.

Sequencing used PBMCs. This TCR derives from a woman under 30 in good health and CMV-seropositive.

The CDR3 DNA is TGCGCCAGCAGCTTAATTTGGACTAGCGGTTACAATGAGCAGTTCTTC. It specifies CASSLIWTSGYNEQFF. The gene calls are TRBV5-1 and TRBJ2-1; 10 nucleotides agree with TRBD2. Losses at the gene ends were 2 bases for V and 4 bases for J; bases not matched to a gene: 6. The CDR3 spans 16 residues. Germline loops: CDR1 SGHRS, CDR2 YFSETQ.